A selection of T cell receptor beta chains follows, all from one sample in a study of T cell responses to AZD1222 COVID-19 vaccine. Using immunoSEQ multiplex PCR, the repertoire was profiled, and TCRdb retains in-frame clones only, with some absent. The profile shows some 150,000 clones, approximately 89% of them singletons. Sequenced here: peripheral blood, sampled on day 0 of MenACWY control vaccination. The receptors derive from an adult in good health. The CDR3 runs from the conserved cysteine through the conserved F or W. A D gene is named only where the DNA matches it firmly. Expanded clones get a size class; other rows say once, few or many, or leave the size out.

V gene	D gene	J gene	clone size	CDR3 DNA	CDR3 protein
TRBV19	TRBD2	TRBJ2-5	NA	TGTGCCAGTGCGCGGGAGAGGCAAGAGACCCAGTACTTC	CASARERQETQYF
TRBV30	NA	TRBJ1-1	once	TGTGCAAGTCAACAGCCGAACACTGAAGCTTTCTTT	CASQQPNTEAFF
TRBV6-2/TRBV6-3	NA	TRBJ1-1	NA	TGTGCCAGCAGTTACGGTGGGAACACTGAAGCTTTCTTT	CASSYGGNTEAFF
TRBV13	NA	TRBJ1-3	NA	TGTGCCAGCAGCTTACGGCGGGGTTCGGGCACCATATATTTT	CASSLRRGSGTIYF
TRBV14	NA	TRBJ1-2	NA	TGTGCCAGCAGCCAACTCGGGTTGGGGGAGGACTATGGCTACACCTTC	CASSQLGLGEDYGYTF
TRBV19	NA	TRBJ1-3	NA	TGTGCCAGTAGTATAGCCCTCTCTGGAAACACCATATATTTT	CASSIALSGNTIYF
TRBV6-5	TRBD1	TRBJ2-7	few	TGTGCCAGCAAGCCGGGACAGGGGGCGCCTGGCGAGCAGTACTTC	CASKPGQGAPGEQYF
TRBV30	NA	TRBJ1-4	NA	TGTGCCTGGAGGGGGGCCTTTGCAACTAATGAAAAACTGTTTTTT	CAWRGAFATNEKLFF
TRBV29-1	TRBD2	TRBJ2-3	NA	TGCAGCGTCCAACCTAGCGGGGAAACAGATACGCAGTATTTT	CSVQPSGETDTQYF
TRBV12-3/TRBV12-4	NA	TRBJ1-5	once	TGTGCCAGCAGTTTAGTCAGGGATAATCCCCAGCATTTT	CASSLVRDNPQHF
TRBV3-1/TRBV3-2	TRBD1	TRBJ1-2	NA	TGTGCCAGCAGCCAATCCCGGACAGGAAGTGGCTACACCTTC	CASSQSRTGSGYTF
TRBV5-1	NA	TRBJ2-7	few	TGCGCCAGCAGCTTTAGTACGGGCGGGATCTACGAGCAGTACTTC	CASSFSTGGIYEQYF
TRBV6-5	TRBD1	TRBJ2-7	NA	TGTGCCAGCTCCCGGGACAGGGCGGGCTACGAGCAGTACTTC	CASSRDRAGYEQYF
TRBV4-3	TRBD2	TRBJ2-7	NA	TGCGCCAGCAGCCAAGATCATCCTAGCGGGAGAGGTGAGCAGTACTTC	CASSQDHPSGRGEQYF
TRBV28	TRBD2	TRBJ2-1	NA	TGTGCCAGCAGTTTCGGACTAGCGGCAAACAATGAGCAGTTCTTC	CASSFGLAANNEQFF
TRBV19	TRBD2	TRBJ2-1	NA	TGTGCCAGTAATTGGGCGGGAGCCTACAATGAGCAGTTCTTC	CASNWAGAYNEQFF